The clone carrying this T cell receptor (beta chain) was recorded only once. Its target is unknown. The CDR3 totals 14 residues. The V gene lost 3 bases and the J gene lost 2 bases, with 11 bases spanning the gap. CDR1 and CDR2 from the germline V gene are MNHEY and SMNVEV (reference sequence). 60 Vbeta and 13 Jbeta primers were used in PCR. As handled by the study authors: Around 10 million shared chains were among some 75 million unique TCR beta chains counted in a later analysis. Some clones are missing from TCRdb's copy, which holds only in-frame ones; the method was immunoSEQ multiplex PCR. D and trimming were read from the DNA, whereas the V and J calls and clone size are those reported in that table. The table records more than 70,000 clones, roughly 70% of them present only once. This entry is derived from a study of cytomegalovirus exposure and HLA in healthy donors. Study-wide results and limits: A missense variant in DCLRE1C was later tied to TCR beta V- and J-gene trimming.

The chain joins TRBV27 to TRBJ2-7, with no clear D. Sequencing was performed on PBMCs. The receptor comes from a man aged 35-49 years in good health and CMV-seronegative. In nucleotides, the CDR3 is TGTGCCAGCAGTTTCGACTTTCAGACCTACGAGCAGTACTTC. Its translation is CASSFDFQTYEQYF.